This T cell receptor beta chain was identified during a study of OX40 agonist ivuxolimab in advanced cancers. As for the study in general: The study treated patients with ivuxolimab, an agonistic anti-OX40 (CD134) antibody. A partial response was reached by three patients: one with hepatocellular carcinoma and two with cutaneous melanoma.

People who had autoimmune disease history or systemic immunosuppression were excluded. The CDR3 has 14 residues. Germline V gives CDR1 SGHNT, CDR2 YENEEA. Trimming removed 4 bases at V and 2 bases at J, with 8 bases between. Method: immunoSEQ multiplex PCR; TCRdb's copy keeps in-frame clones and lacks some. This table holds around 61,000 clones, roughly 85% found once. The material was CD4+ or CD8+ T cells sorted from blood, obtained in a trial of the OX40 agonist ivuxolimab. The source of this sequence is an adult with an advanced solid tumor such as melanoma, head and neck, liver or kidney cancer. The rearrangement joins TRBV11-3 to TRBJ2-2; D gene uncertain. The CDR3 is CASSSIDNTGELFF. As DNA, the CDR3 is TGTGCCAGCAGCTCGATCGACAACACCGGGGAGCTGTTTTTT.